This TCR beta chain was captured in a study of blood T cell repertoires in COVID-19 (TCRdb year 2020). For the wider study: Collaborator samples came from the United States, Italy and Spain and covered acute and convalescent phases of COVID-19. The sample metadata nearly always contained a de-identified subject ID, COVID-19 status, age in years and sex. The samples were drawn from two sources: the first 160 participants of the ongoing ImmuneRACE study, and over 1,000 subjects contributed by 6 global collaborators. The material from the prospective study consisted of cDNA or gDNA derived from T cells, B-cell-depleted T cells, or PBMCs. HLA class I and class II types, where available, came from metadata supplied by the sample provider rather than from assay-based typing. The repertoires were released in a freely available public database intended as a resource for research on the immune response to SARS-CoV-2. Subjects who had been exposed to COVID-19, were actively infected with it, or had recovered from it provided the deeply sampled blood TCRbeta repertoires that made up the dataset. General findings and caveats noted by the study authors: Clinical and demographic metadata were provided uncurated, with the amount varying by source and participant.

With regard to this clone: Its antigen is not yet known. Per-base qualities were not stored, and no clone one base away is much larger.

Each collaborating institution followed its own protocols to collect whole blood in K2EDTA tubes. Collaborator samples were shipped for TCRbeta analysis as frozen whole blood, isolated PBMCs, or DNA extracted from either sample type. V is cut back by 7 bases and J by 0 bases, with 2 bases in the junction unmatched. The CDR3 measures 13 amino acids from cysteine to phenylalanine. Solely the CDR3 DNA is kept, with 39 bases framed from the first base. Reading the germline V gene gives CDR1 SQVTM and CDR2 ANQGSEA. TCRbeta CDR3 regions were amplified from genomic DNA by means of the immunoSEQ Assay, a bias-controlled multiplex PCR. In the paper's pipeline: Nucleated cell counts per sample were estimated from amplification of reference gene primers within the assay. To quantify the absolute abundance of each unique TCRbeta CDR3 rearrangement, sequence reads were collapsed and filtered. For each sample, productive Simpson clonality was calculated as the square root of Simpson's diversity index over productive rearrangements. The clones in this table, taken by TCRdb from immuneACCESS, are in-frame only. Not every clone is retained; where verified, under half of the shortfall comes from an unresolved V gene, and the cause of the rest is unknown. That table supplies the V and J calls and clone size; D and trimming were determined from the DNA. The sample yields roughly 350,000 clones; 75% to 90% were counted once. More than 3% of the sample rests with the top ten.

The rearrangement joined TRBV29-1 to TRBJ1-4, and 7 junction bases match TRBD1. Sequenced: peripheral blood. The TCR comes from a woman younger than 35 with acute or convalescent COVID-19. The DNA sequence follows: TGCAGCGGAGGGACAGCAACTAATGAAAAACTGTTTTTT. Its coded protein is CSGGTATNEKLFF.